The 32 T cell receptor beta chains in this list originate from one sample, sequenced in a study of T cell changes during pregnancy in multiple sclerosis. The method was immunoSEQ multiplex PCR; TCRdb's version includes in-frame clones alone and lacks a portion of them. The sample yields roughly 38,000 clones, around 91% seen once. The sequences come from CD4+ T cells from peripheral blood mononuclear cells, collected in the second trimester of pregnancy. The receptor set was obtained from a female donor in good health, enrolled as a control in a pregnancy study.

This chain connects TRBV6-1 to TRBJ2-7; 8 bases align to TRBD1. V was clipped by 4 bases and J by 0 bases; unmatched bases: 14. The CDR3 has 18 amino acids. Germline CDR1 reads MNHNS; CDR2 reads SASEGT. The CDR3 sequence: CASSGKLQAGGFSYEQYF. CDR3 DNA sequence: TGTGCCAGCAGTGGTAAACTTCAGGCAGGGGGCTTCTCCTACGAGCAGTACTTC.

The V gene is TRBV13, the J gene TRBJ1-3, with D unresolved. Trimming removed 2 bases at V and 4 bases at J, with 6 bases between. Germline loops: CDR1 PRHDT, CDR2 FYEKMQ (reference sequence). The length of the CDR3 is 13 residues. This CDR3 is CASSLISGNTIYF. For the CDR3, the DNA is TGTGCCAGCAGCTTAATATCCGGAAACACCATATATTTT.

The chain joins TRBV7-9 to TRBJ1-5; D is unclear. Germline CDR1 and CDR2: SEHNR and FQNEAQ (reference sequence). The CDR3 covers 14 residues. V was shortened by 5 bases and J by 0 bases, with 8 bases between the two germline ends. CDR3 coding DNA: TGTGCCAGCAGCCCCAGTGGTAGCAATCAGCCCCAGCATTTT. Protein sequence: CASSPSGSNQPQHF. Variable domain in full (rest from reference TRBV7-9 and TRBJ1-5): DTGVSQNPRHKITKRGQNVTFRCDPISEHNRLYWYRQTLGQGPEFLTYFQNEAQLEKSRLLSDRFSAERPKGSFSTLEIQRTEQGDSAMYLCASSPSGSNQPQHFGDGTRLSIL.

This clone was seen only a few times. The gene calls are TRBV5-8 and TRBJ1-2; TRBD1 is a possible D gene (5 bases). Germline CDR1 is SGHTS and CDR2 is YDEGEE. Deletions cut 1 base from V and 12 bases from J, with 16 bases between. This CDR3 region has 13 residues. Here the CDR3 DNA reads TGTGCCAGCAGCTTGCCCCCCGGCAGGGCCGACACCTTC. Translated: CASSLPPGRADTF.

The chain recombines TRBV7-2 with TRBJ1-3; 7 bases map to TRBD1. CDR3 size: 14 residues. Germline V CDR1 and CDR2: SGHTA, FQGNSA. The V and J ends lost 3 bases and 3 bases, in that order; junction bases with no gene match: 2. As DNA, the CDR3 is TGTGCCAGCAGCTTGGGACAGATTGGAAACACCATATATTTT. Its protein product is CASSLGQIGNTIYF.

The chain joins TRBV7-2 to TRBJ1-2; D may be TRBD1 (5 bases). The V end lost 7 bases, the J end lost 2 bases, and 20 bases lay between the germline ends. CDR1 is SGHTA and CDR2 is FQGNSA in the germline V gene. The CDR3 sequence is 16 residues long. In DNA form, the CDR3 reads TGTGCCAGCATCCCGGGGTCGGGGGTGAACAACTATGGCTACACCTTC. It codes for CASIPGSGVNNYGYTF.

This clone was counted a single time. V gene TRBV5-5 combines with J gene TRBJ1-2; 10 bases map to TRBD1. The CDR3 contains 15 residues. Germline CDR1 reads SGHKS; CDR2 reads YYEKEE (reference sequence). J was trimmed by 7 bases and V by 0 bases; bases with no gene match: 6. The CDR3, as DNA: TGTGCCAGCAGCTTGGGACAGGGGGCGGGAGGTGGCTACACCTTC. This codes for CASSLGQGAGGGYTF.

This chain uses TRBV19 with TRBJ1-4; D is unclear. Germline CDR1 and CDR2: LNHDA and SQIVND (reference sequence). V lost 8 bases, J lost 7 bases, and 5 bases lay in between. The CDR3 consists of 10 residues. DNA of the CDR3: TGTGCCAGTCAGCGTGAAAAACTGTTTTTT. Its translation: CASQREKLFF.

This clone occurred a few times. The chain joins TRBV27 to TRBJ2-1; 7 nucleotides line up with TRBD2. The CDR3 length is 15 residues. The V segment lost 5 bases and the J segment 9 bases; nucleotides outside the gene matches: 13. CDR1 and CDR2 (germline): MNHEY, SMNVEV (reference sequence). This chain's CDR3 is CASSDPWAGGGEQFF. The CDR3, as DNA: TGTGCCAGCAGTGACCCTTGGGCTGGGGGGGGTGAGCAGTTCTTC.

J is TRBJ1-2 and V is TRBV4-1, with D unclear. V was shortened by 0 bases and J by 4 bases, with 15 bases between the two germline ends. This CDR3 region has 16 residues. The germline V gene encodes CDR1 MGHRA and CDR2 YSYEKL. The CDR3 protein is CASSQESRRSGYGYTF. In DNA form, the CDR3 reads TGCGCCAGCAGCCAAGAGAGTAGGAGATCGGGCTATGGCTACACCTTC.

The rearrangement uses TRBV5-1 and TRBJ2-3; D uncertain. Germline V CDR1 and CDR2: SGHRS, YFSETQ. V shed 0 bases and J shed 4 bases, with 9 bases lying between them. The CDR3 length is 14 residues. Written as DNA, the CDR3 is TGCGCCAGCAGCTTGGGGTCGGTGGCAGATACGCAGTATTTT. This gives the protein CASSLGSVADTQYF.

Only a few counts were recorded for this clone. The rearrangement joins TRBV19 to TRBJ2-5; 8 bases are a match to TRBD1. J gave up 7 bases and V 5 bases, and 6 bases lay outside the gene matches. Germline lookup yields CDR1 LNHDA and CDR2 SQIVND (reference sequence). The CDR3 has 13 amino acids. CDR3 amino acids: CASSALTGVTQYF. The CDR3 bases are TGTGCCAGTAGTGCGCTGACAGGGGTGACCCAGTACTTC.

The J gene is TRBJ1-6, the V gene TRBV9, with 9 bases identical to TRBD1. CDR3 length: 16 amino acids. Germline CDR1 and CDR2: SGDLS and YYNGEE. After removal of 3 bases from V and 10 bases from J, the junction contained 11 bases not matched to a gene. CDR3 nucleotide sequence: TGTGCCAGCAGCGCCGCCCCCGGGACAGGGAAATCACCCCTCCACTTT. Protein product: CASSAAPGTGKSPLHF. Combining the CDR3 with reference TRBV9 and TRBJ1-6 gives the whole variable domain DSGVTQTPKHLITATGQRVTLRCSPRSGDLSVYWYQQSLDQGLQFLIQYYNGEERAKGNILERFSAQQFPDLHSELNLSSLELGDSALYFCASSAAPGTGKSPLHFGNGTRLTVT.

The chain joins TRBV7-2 to TRBJ1-2; D is unclear. Trimming took 4 bases from V and 8 from J, leaving 14 bases between them. This CDR3 contains 13 residues. Germline V gene lookup returns CDR1 SGHTA and CDR2 FQGNSA. CDR3 sequence reads: CASSSWTSGGYTF. The CDR3, as DNA: TGTGCCAGCAGCTCTTGGACCAGCGGGGGCTACACCTTC. Looking up the rest from reference TRBV7-2 and TRBJ1-2 gives the full variable domain: GAGVSQSPSNKVTEKGKDVELRCDPISGHTALYWYRQSLGQGLEFLIYFQGNSAPDKSGLPSDRFSAERTGGSVSTLTIQRTQQEDSAVYLCASSSWTSGGYTFGSGTRLTVV.

This clone has just one count. The chain combines TRBV2 with TRBJ1-2; no definite D call. The CDR3 covers 13 residues. Germline assignment: CDR1 SNHLY and CDR2 FYNNEI. Trimming pared 8 bases from V and 1 base from J, leaving 11 bases between. The CDR3 sequence: CASLRESNYGYTF. In nucleotides, the CDR3 is TGTGCCAGCTTGAGGGAAAGTAACTATGGCTACACCTTC. The full variable domain, rest sourced from reference TRBV2 and TRBJ1-2, is EPEVTQTPSHQVTQMGQEVILRCVPISNHLYFYWYRQILGQKVEFLVSFYNNEISEKSEIFDDQFSVERPDGSNFTLKIRSTKLEDSAMYFCASLRESNYGYTFGSGTRLTVV.

This chain connects TRBV5-8 to TRBJ2-3; TRBD1 matches at 7 bases. CDR1 and CDR2 from the germline V gene are SGHTS and YDEGEE. This CDR3 spans 16 amino acids. The trim removed 6 bases at V and 2 bases at J, leaving 12 bases unmatched. The CDR3: CASNDITGVITDTQYF. The DNA for the CDR3 is TGTGCCAGCAACGACATCACAGGGGTGATCACAGATACGCAGTATTTT.

This clone occurred a few times. V usage is TRBV2 and J usage is TRBJ1-1; D is ambiguous. Trimming cost V 7 bases and J 1 base, with 10 bases left between them. CDR1 is SNHLY and CDR2 is FYNNEI in the germline V gene. CDR3 size: 13 residues. The DNA for the CDR3 is TGTGCCAGCATGAGGGCCCCGAACACTGAAGCTTTCTTT. Amino acids: CASMRAPNTEAFF.

The J gene is TRBJ2-7, the V gene TRBV10-3; 8 bases are a match to TRBD2. The V segment lost 11 bases and the J segment 6 bases; nucleotides outside the gene matches: 15. The CDR3 length is 14 residues. From germline, CDR1 is ENHRY and CDR2 SYGVKD. Here the CDR3 DNA reads TGTGCCGCGGGGGCGGGGGGATCGTATGGCGAGCAGTACTTC. Translated: CAAGAGGSYGEQYF.

This chain joins TRBV11-1 and TRBJ2-3, with unresolved D. The CDR3 totals 14 residues. Germline V CDR1 and CDR2: SGHAT, FQDESV (reference sequence). Trimming took off 5 bases at V and 0 bases at J, with 9 bases between the two ends. Written as DNA, the CDR3 is TGTGCCAGCAGCCCCGGGTGGAGCACAGATACGCAGTATTTT. This gives the protein CASSPGWSTDTQYF. Using reference TRBV11-1 and TRBJ2-3 for the parts outside the CDR3, the full variable domain is EAEVAQSPRYKITEKSQAVAFWCDPISGHATLYWYRQILGQGPELLVQFQDESVVDDSQLPKDRFSAERLKGVDSTLKIQPAELGDSAMYLCASSPGWSTDTQYFGPGTRLTVL.

V is TRBV7-9 and J is TRBJ1-2; TRBD1 matches 7 bases. CDR3 length: 16 residues. CDR1 and CDR2 (germline): SEHNR, FQNEAQ (reference sequence). V lost 2 bases and J lost 8; bases outside the gene matches: 14. As DNA, the CDR3 is TGTGCCAGCAGCTTACAAACAGCAAGAGGACAGGCGGGCTACACCTTC. Protein sequence: CASSLQTARGQAGYTF.

This chain uses TRBV5-6 with TRBJ1-4, with TRBD1 matching 8 bases. Germline values: CDR1 SGHDT, CDR2 YYEEEE. The CDR3 runs 15 residues. V dropped 0 bases and J dropped 9; count of bases not matched to a gene: 7. In DNA form, the CDR3 reads TGTGCCAGCAGCTTGGGCGGGACAGGAGGGAAAAAACTGTTTTTT. Amino acids: CASSLGGTGGKKLFF.

This chain uses TRBV11-2 with TRBJ1-6, with 12 bases matching TRBD1. The CDR3 spans 17 residues. Losses at the gene ends were 4 bases for V and 9 bases for J; bases not matched to a gene: 10. Germline V gene lookup returns CDR1 SGHAT and CDR2 FQNNGV. The CDR3 DNA is TGTGCCAGCAGCTCGGGACAGGGGGCGCAGCGGATTTCACCCCTCCACTTT. Translated, it gives CASSSGQGAQRISPLHF. Based on the CDR3 plus reference TRBV11-2 and TRBJ1-6, the full variable domain is EAGVAQSPRYKIIEKRQSVAFWCNPISGHATLYWYQQILGQGPKLLIQFQNNGVVDDSQLPKDRFSAERLKGVDSTLKIQPAKLEDSAVYLCASSSGQGAQRISPLHFGNGTRLTVT.

V is TRBV28 and J is TRBJ2-2, with D unclear. CDR1 and CDR2 (germline): MDHEN, SYDVKM. This CDR3 is built from 16 residues. Trimming took off 5 bases at V and 5 bases at J, with 18 bases between the two ends. The CDR3 nucleotides read TGTGCCAGCAGTCCCTCCCTGATGGAGATTACCGGGGAGCTGTTTTTT. Translated, it gives CASSPSLMEITGELFF.

The chain couples TRBV5-4 to TRBJ2-6; 7 positions agree with TRBD1. The CDR3 runs to 19 residues. In germline, CDR1 is SGHNT, CDR2 YYREEE (reference sequence). J was trimmed by 2 bases and V by 2 bases; bases with no gene match: 13. CDR3 bases: TGTGCCAGCAGCTTCGGCCCAAACTACGACAGGGCTGGGGCCAACGTCCTGACTTTC. Protein: CASSFGPNYDRAGANVLTF.

CDR3 DNA: TGTGCCAGCTCACCAGGACAGACGAATCAGCCCCAGCATTTT. Its protein is CASSPGQTNQPQHF. The gene calls are TRBV18 and TRBJ1-5, with D possibly being TRBD1 (6 bases). Germline V gives CDR1 KGHSH, CDR2 LQKENI. Deletions cut 2 bases from V and 4 bases from J, with 9 bases between. The CDR3 is 14 amino acids.

The V call is TRBV5-5, the J call TRBJ2-3; D unresolved. The CDR3 runs to 14 residues. The germline V gene has CDR1 SGHKS and CDR2 YYEKEE (reference sequence). The germline V and J ends were trimmed by 0 bases and 1 base, with 6 bases remaining between them. CDR3 DNA sequence: TGTGCCAGCAGCTTGGAGCGAGGCACAGATACGCAGTATTTT. Translating gives CASSLERGTDTQYF.

This chain links TRBV19 with TRBJ1-1, with TRBD1 as a possible D gene (5 bases). The CDR3 has 15 amino acids. V was shortened by 3 bases and J by 0 bases, with 11 bases between the two germline ends. The germline gives CDR1 LNHDA, CDR2 SQIVND (reference sequence). Here the CDR3 reads CASSMADRVNTEAFF. CDR3 bases: TGTGCCAGTAGTATGGCCGACAGAGTGAACACTGAAGCTTTCTTT.

The chain combines TRBV30 with TRBJ1-1; D uncertain. This CDR3 is 16 amino acids long. Trimming removed 1 base from V and 4 bases from J, with 19 bases in between. Per germline, CDR1 GTSNPN and CDR2 SVGIG (reference sequence). DNA for the CDR3: TGTGCCTGGAGTGCCTTCTTCGGGGTGCGAGTCACTGAAGCTTTCTTT. Encoded protein: CAWSAFFGVRVTEAFF.

The V and J genes are TRBV5-4 and TRBJ2-3, with 9 bases identical to TRBD2. The CDR3 length is 16 residues. Germline CDR1 is SGHNT and CDR2 is YYREEE (reference sequence). V gave up 0 bases and J gave up 5 bases; unmatched junction bases: 7. In DNA form, the CDR3 reads TGTGCCAGCAGCTTGGGTAGCGGGGGAAAGGGAGATACGCAGTATTTT. Translation gives CASSLGSGGKGDTQYF.

The chain employs TRBV23-1 and TRBJ2-5, with 9 bases identical to TRBD1. TRBV23-1 is an open reading frame whose function is uncertain. V was clipped by 6 bases and J by 5 bases; unmatched bases: 7. This CDR3 has 14 amino acids. The CDR3 region has the DNA TGCGCCAGCAGACACAGGGGGCGAGTTGAGACCCAGTACTTC. Protein product: CASRHRGRVETQYF.

To note about this clone: The junction departs from germline at one end; a sequencing error may be responsible. This chain joins TRBV20-1 and TRBJ2-5; D ambiguous. Germline V lookup: CDR1 DFQATT, CDR2 SNEGSKA (reference sequence). The CDR3 runs to 10 residues. The CDR3 bases are TGCAGTGCTATCGACACTTATGAGCACTTC. This codes for CSAIDTYEHF.

The V call is TRBV19, the J call TRBJ2-3; TRBD2 matches at 8 bases. J gave up 8 bases and V 5 bases, and 9 bases lay outside the gene matches. This CDR3 has 14 residues. Germline V gives CDR1 LNHDA, CDR2 SQIVND (reference sequence). CDR3 loop: CASSPGGGSPTQYF. Written as DNA, the CDR3 is TGTGCCAGTAGTCCGGGCGGGGGGTCACCTACGCAGTATTTT.